This note documents a single TCR beta chain sequence. The CDR3 is 15 amino acids. V lost 6 bases and J lost 5; bases outside the gene matches: 8. The record originates from a study of human T cells and chemical hapten exposure. Overall study: Patch tests put 0.01% DPC on the upper back, and the results were checked at 6 days.

Time point: patch test 1, 2 weeks after DPC sensitization. Described treatment: therapeutic diphenylcyclopropenone sensitization with weekly scalp DPC. TCRdb reprocessed the RACE reads via MiXCR and lists one record per CDR3 protein. The sample has roughly 180,000 distinct CDR3 sequences, approximately 20% seen once. The sequences come from whole blood, collected in connection with sensitization to the hapten diphenylcyclopropenone (DPC). The chain recombines TRBV12-3 or TRBV12-4 with TRBJ2-1, with 9 bases aligning to TRBD2. This sequence was found in a woman aged 45 to 65 with alopecia areata. Some clones in this sample may be carry-over from other donors' samples. The CDR3 loop is CASSWSGRPDNEQFF. The CDR3 DNA reads as TGTGCCAGCAGCTGGAGCGGGAGGCCTGACAATGAGCAGTTCTTC.